This T cell receptor beta chain derives from a study of blood T cell repertoires in COVID-19. Turning to the study itself: The United States, Italy and Spain supplied acute and convalescent COVID-19 samples.

Adults between roughly 18 and 89 years of age took part from under 25 US areas. Profiled with immunoSEQ multiplex PCR; TCRdb holds only in-frame clones, not every one. The table includes 120,000 to 150,000 clones, 88% detected once. The source of this sequence is a woman in her twenties or thirties with acute COVID-19. Specimen: PBMCs or T cells enriched from blood (not recorded which).

CDR3: CAWASGETQYF. CDR3 sequence (DNA): TGTGCCTGGGCCTCAGGGGAAACGCAGTATTTT. The chain recombines TRBV30 with TRBJ2-3, with TRBD1 as a possible D gene (6 bases). CDR1 is GTSNPN and CDR2 is SVGIG in the germline V gene (reference sequence). This CDR3 has 11 amino acids. Trimming stripped 5 bases from V and 9 bases from J, with 12 bases between.